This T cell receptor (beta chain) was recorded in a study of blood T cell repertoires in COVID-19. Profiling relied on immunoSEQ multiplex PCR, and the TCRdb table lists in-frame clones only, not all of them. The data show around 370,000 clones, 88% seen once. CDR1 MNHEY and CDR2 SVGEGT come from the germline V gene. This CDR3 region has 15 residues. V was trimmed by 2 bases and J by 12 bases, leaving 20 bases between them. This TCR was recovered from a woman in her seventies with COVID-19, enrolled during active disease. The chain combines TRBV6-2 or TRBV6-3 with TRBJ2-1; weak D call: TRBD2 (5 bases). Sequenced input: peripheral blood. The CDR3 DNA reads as TGTGCCAGCAGTTACCGGGATCCCTTCCCATATGGGCAGTTCTTC. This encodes CASSYRDPFPYGQFF.